What follows are 23 T cell receptor beta chains derived from one specimen sequenced in a study of monozygotic twins with inflammatory bowel disease. TCRdb reanalyzed the 5' RACE reads and collapses them to one entry per CDR3 protein, without DNA. The listing records approximately 400,000 distinct CDR3 sequences. Sample: blood. These receptors were taken from a human donor with ulcerative colitis or Crohn's disease, or a healthy co-twin of an affected twin (not recorded which).

The chain joins TRBV19 to TRBJ1-3; TCRdb's D call of TRBD1 is untestable without DNA. The CDR3 has 12 amino acids. Per germline, CDR1 LNHDA and CDR2 SQIVND (reference sequence). The chain's CDR3 is CASWDLGNTIYF. Combining the CDR3 with reference TRBV19 and TRBJ1-3 gives the whole variable domain DGGITQSPKYLFRKEGQNVTLSCEQNLNHDAMYWYRQDPGQGLRLIYYSQIVNDFQKGDIAEGYSVSREKKESFPLTVTSAQKNPTAFYLCASWDLGNTIYFGEGSWLTVV.

The chain couples TRBV6-1 to TRBJ2-2; TCRdb's D call, TRBD2, is unchecked because there is no DNA. Germline V gives CDR1 MNHNS, CDR2 SASEGT. This CDR3 is built from 15 residues. This chain's CDR3 is CATKVSPSNTGELFF.

The chain recombines TRBV14 with TRBJ2-7; TCRdb's assignment of TRBD1 cannot be checked, as there is no DNA. This CDR3 comprises 16 residues. Germline V gene lookup returns CDR1 SGHDN and CDR2 FVKESK. CDR3 residues: CASSQDTRPRQNEQYF.

V and J are TRBV5-1 and TRBJ2-3; TCRdb designates TRBD2, a call that cannot be tested without DNA. Germline values: CDR1 SGHRS, CDR2 YFSETQ. CDR3 size: 15 residues. The CDR3 spells CASSSIGAPTDTQYF.

The V and J genes are TRBV7-3 and TRBJ2-4; TCRdb names TRBD1, which stays unverified in the absence of DNA. Germline lookup yields CDR1 SGHTA and CDR2 FQGTGA. The CDR3 spans 22 residues. CDR3 residues: CASTLNPSRTGTGGFGKNIQYF. Supplemented by reference TRBV7-3 and TRBJ2-4, the full variable domain reads GAGVSQTPSNKVTEKGKYVELRCDPISGHTALYWYRQSLGQGPEFLIYFQGTGAADDSGLPNDRFFAVRPEGSVSTLKIQRTERGDSAVYLCASTLNPSRTGTGGFGKNIQYFGAGTRLSVL.

The chain joins TRBV6-5 to TRBJ1-4; the TRBD1 assignment by TCRdb is unverifiable without DNA. The CDR3 covers 15 residues. Germline CDR1 and CDR2: MNHEY and SVGAGI. The chain's CDR3 is CASSTLGSTNEKLFF.

The chain carries TRBV5-6 and TRBJ2-5; TCRdb picks TRBD1, but there is no DNA to check that call. The CDR3 is 15 amino acids. Germline lookup yields CDR1 SGHDT and CDR2 YYEEEE. CDR3 region: CASSLEQGIGETQYF. Together with reference TRBV5-6 and TRBJ2-5, the CDR3 gives the full variable domain: DAGVTQSPTHLIKTRGQQVTLRCSPKSGHDTVSWYQQALGQGPQFIFQYYEEEERQRGNFPDRFSGHQFPNYSSELNVNALLLGDSALYLCASSLEQGIGETQYFGPGTRLLVL.

The chain combines TRBV5-1 with TRBJ1-2. This CDR3 contains 13 residues. Germline lookup yields CDR1 SGHRS and CDR2 YFSETQ. CDR3 protein: CASSFEQHYGYTF. The entire variable domain, with the rest obtained from reference TRBV5-1 and TRBJ1-2, is as follows: KAGVTQTPRYLIKTRGQQVTLSCSPISGHRSVSWYQQTPGQGLQFLFEYFSETQRNKGNFPGRFSGRQFSNSRSEMNVSTLELGDSALYLCASSFEQHYGYTFGSGTRLTVV.

The V and J genes are TRBV10-3 and TRBJ2-7; TCRdb outputs TRBD1, but without DNA this stays unchecked. The CDR3 covers 14 residues. Germline V gene lookup returns CDR1 ENHRY and CDR2 SYGVKD. CDR3 amino acids: CAIPTGDSYYEQYF.

CDR3: CASRRQGWDYGYTF. The gene calls are TRBV2 and TRBJ1-2; TCRdb indicates TRBD1, and absent DNA this call remains unverified. The CDR3 contains 14 residues. Germline-derived CDR1 and CDR2 are SNHLY and FYNNEI.

This chain joins TRBV5-1 and TRBJ1-1. The CDR3 has 15 residues. Germline CDR1 is SGHRS and CDR2 is YFSETQ. Here the CDR3 reads CASSLESLGNTGAFF.

This sequence joins TRBV5-1 and TRBJ2-3. This CDR3 contains 15 residues. Looked up from germline, CDR1 is SGHRS and CDR2 is YFSETQ. CDR3: CASSIGLAETDTQYF.

The chain links TRBV7-2 to TRBJ2-7; TCRdb returns TRBD1, unconfirmable since there is no DNA. Germline values: CDR1 SGHTA, CDR2 FQGNSA. CDR3 size: 14 residues. Here the CDR3 reads CASSPGTPVHEQYF. The full variable domain, in which reference TRBV7-2 and TRBJ2-7 provide the parts outside the CDR3, is GAGVSQSPSNKVTEKGKDVELRCDPISGHTALYWYRQSLGQGLEFLIYFQGNSAPDKSGLPSDRFSAERTGGSVSTLTIQRTQQEDSAVYLCASSPGTPVHEQYFGPGTRLTVT.

The gene calls are TRBV4-3 and TRBJ2-1. There are 14 residues in the CDR3. CDR1 LGHNA and CDR2 YSLEER come from the germline V gene. CDR3 loop: CASSQDRGLEEQFF.

This chain links TRBV11-2 with TRBJ1-2. Germline assignment: CDR1 SGHAT and CDR2 FQNNGV. The CDR3 runs 14 residues. The CDR3 protein is CASSLDRGFNGYTF.

The chain combines TRBV6-6 with TRBJ2-3; there is no DNA to check the TCRdb D call of TRBD2. This CDR3 spans 14 amino acids. The V gene's germline CDR1 is MNHNY and CDR2 SVGAGI (reference sequence). The CDR3 protein is CASTRGGQADTQYF.

This chain joins TRBV7-2 and TRBJ2-2; no DNA is available, so the TRBD2 call from TCRdb remains unchecked. Germline V CDR1 and CDR2: SGHTA, FQGNSA. The CDR3 spans 17 residues. The CDR3 is CASSLGAGVLSSGELFF.

The chain has TRBV3-1 and TRBJ2-1; TCRdb's D gene call, TRBD2, goes unchecked for lack of DNA. The CDR3 consists of 16 residues. CDR1 LGHDT and CDR2 YNNKEL come from the germline V gene (reference sequence). CDR3 amino acids: CASSHRWRGGNNEQFF.

This chain uses TRBV6-6 with TRBJ1-2; TCRdb calls TRBD1, which cannot be checked without DNA. Germline loops: CDR1 MNHNY, CDR2 SVGAGI (reference sequence). This CDR3 comprises 14 residues. CDR3 protein: CASSPLQGNYGYTF.

The chain combines TRBV7-2 with TRBJ2-1; TCRdb gives TRBD1 as the D gene, but with no DNA this cannot be confirmed. The CDR3 length is 14 residues. CDR1 is SGHTA and CDR2 is FQGNSA in the germline V gene. CDR3 amino acids: CASSLGQGVGEQFF.

This chain links TRBV7-8 with TRBJ2-2; TCRdb designates TRBD2, a call that cannot be tested without DNA. This CDR3 spans 14 amino acids. Germline V gene data show CDR1 as SGHVS and CDR2 as FQNEAQ. The CDR3 protein is CASTFSSGTGELFF.

The chain recombines TRBV5-1 with TRBJ2-2; TCRdb names TRBD1, which stays unverified in the absence of DNA. Germline values: CDR1 SGHRS, CDR2 YFSETQ. The CDR3 runs to 15 residues. CDR3 sequence reads: CASSFGQGVTGELFF.

V and J are TRBV10-3 and TRBJ1-1; the TCRdb call, TRBD1, lacks DNA for checking. CDR1 is ENHRY and CDR2 is SYGVKD in the germline V gene. The CDR3 consists of 13 residues. The CDR3 reads CAINREIDTEAFF.